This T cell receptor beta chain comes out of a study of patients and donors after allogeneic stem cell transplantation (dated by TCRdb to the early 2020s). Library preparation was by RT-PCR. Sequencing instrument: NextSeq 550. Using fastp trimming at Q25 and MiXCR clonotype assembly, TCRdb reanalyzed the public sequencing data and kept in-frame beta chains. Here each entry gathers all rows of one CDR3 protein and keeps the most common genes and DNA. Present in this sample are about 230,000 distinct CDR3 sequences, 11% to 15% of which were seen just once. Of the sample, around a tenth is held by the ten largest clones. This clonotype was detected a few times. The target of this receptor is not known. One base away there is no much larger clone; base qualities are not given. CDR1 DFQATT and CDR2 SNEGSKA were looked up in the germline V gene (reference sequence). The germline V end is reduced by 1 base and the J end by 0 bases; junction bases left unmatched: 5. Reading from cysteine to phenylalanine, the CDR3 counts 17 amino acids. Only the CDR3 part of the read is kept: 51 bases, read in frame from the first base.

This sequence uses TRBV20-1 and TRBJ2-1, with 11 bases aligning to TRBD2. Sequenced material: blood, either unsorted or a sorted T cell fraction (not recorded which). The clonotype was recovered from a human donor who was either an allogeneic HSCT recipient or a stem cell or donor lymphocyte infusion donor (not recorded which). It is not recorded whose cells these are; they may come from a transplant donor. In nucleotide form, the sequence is TGCAGTGCTAGAGTCGCTAGCGGGGGGCCCTCCTACAATGAGCAGTTCTTC. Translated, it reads CSARVASGGPSYNEQFF.